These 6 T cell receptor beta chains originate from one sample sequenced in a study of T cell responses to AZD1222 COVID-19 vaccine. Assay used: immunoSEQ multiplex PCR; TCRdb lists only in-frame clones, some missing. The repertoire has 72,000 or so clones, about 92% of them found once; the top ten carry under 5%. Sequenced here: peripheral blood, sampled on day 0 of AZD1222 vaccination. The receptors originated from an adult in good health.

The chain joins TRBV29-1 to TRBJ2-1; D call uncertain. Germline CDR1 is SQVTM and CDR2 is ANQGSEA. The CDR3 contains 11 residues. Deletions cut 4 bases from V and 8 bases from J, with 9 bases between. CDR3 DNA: TGCAGCGTTGCAGTCAAGTATGAGCAGTTCTTC. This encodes CSVAVKYEQFF.

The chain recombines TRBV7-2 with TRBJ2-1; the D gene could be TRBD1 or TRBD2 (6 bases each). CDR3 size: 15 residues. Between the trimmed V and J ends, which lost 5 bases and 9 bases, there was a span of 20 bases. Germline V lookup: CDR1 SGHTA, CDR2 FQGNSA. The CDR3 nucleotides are TGTGCCAGCAGCCGGGGGCCAACTAGCTCTGGTGAGCAGTTCTTC. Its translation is CASSRGPTSSGEQFF.

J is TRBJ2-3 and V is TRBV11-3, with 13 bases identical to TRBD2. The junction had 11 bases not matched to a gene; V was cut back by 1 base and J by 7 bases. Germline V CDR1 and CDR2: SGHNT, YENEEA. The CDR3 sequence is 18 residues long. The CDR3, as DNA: TGTGCCAGCAGCTTAGGACAGGGAAGGACTAGCGGGAGTTATACGCAGTATTTT. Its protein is CASSLGQGRTSGSYTQYF.

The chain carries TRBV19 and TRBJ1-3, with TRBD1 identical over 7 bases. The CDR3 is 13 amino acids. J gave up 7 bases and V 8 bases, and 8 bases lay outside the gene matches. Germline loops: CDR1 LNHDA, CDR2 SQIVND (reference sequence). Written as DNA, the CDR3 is TGTGCCAGTGGGACAGATCGAAGGAACACCATATATTTT. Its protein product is CASGTDRRNTIYF.

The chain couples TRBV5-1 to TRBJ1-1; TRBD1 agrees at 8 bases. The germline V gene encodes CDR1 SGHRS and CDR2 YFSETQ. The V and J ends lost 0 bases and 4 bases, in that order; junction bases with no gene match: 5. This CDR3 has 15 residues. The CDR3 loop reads CASSLGQGSGTEAFF. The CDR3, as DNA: TGCGCCAGCAGCTTGGGACAGGGGAGTGGCACTGAAGCTTTCTTT.

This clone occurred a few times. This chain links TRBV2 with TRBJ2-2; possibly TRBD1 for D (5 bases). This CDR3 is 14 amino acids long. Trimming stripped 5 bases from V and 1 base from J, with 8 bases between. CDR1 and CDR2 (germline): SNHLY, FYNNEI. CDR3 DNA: TGTGCCAGCAGTCAGGGTAGGAACACCGGGGAGCTGTTTTTT. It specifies CASSQGRNTGELFF.